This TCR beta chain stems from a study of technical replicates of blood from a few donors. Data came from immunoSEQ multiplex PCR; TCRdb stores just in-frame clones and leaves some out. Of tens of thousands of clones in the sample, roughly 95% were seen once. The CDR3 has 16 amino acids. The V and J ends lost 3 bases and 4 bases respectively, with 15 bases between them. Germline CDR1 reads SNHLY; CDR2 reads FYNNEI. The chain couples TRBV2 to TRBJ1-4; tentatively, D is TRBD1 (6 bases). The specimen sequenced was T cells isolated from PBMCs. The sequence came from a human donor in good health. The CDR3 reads CASSDNRQVINEKLFF. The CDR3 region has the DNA TGTGCCAGCAGTGATAATAGACAGGTGATTAATGAAAAACTGTTTTTT.